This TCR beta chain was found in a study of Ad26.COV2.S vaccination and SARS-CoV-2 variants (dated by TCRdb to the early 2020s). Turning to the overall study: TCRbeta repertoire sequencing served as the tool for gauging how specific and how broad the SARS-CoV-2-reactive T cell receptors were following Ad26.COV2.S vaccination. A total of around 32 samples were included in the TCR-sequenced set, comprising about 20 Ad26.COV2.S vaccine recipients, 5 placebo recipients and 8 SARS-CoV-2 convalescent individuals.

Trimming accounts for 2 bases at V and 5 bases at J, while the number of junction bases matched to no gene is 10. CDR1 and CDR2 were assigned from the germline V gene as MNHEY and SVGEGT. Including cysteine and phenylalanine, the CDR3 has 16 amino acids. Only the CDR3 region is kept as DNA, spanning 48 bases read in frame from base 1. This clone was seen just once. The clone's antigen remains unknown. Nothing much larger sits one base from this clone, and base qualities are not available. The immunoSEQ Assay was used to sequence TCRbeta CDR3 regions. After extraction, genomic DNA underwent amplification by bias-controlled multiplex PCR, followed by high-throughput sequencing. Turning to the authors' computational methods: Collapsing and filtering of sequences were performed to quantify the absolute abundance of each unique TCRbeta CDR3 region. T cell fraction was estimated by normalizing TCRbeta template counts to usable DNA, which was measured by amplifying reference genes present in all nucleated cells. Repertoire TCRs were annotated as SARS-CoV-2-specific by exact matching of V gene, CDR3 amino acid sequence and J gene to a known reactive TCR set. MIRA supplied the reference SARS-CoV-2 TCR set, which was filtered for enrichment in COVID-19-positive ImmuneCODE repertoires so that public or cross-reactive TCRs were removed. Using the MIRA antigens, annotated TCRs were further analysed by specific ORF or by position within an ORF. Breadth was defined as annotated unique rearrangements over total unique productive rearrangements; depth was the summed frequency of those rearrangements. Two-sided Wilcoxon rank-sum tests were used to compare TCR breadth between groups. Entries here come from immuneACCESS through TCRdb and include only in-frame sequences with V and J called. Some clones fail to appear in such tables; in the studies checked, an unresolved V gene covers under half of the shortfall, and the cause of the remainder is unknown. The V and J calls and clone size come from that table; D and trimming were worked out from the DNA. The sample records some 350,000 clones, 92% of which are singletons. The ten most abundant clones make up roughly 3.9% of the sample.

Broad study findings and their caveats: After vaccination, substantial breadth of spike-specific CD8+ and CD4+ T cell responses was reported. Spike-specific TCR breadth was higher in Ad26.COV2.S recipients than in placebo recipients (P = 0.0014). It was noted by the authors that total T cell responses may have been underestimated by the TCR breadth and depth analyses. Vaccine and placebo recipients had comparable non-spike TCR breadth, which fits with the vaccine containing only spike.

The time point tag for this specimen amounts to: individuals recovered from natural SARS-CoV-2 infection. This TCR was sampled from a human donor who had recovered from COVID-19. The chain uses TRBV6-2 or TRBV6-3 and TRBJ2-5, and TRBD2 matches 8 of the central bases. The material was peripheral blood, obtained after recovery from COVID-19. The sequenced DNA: TGTGCCAGCAGTTACGGGCGGGGGGCGCCCCGGGAGACCCAGTACTTC. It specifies CASSYGRGAPRETQYF.